What follows are 12 T cell receptor beta chains derived from one specimen sequenced in a study of early T cells in non-severe SARS-CoV-2 infection. TCRdb reprocessed the 5' RACE reads with MiXCR, giving one entry per CDR3 protein. The sample has 60,000 to 65,000 distinct CDR3 sequences, roughly a tenth seen once; the top ten hold about 1.2%. Sequenced input: whole blood. The receptors here all came from an adult who was a healthcare worker with PCR-confirmed SARS-CoV-2 infection or an uninfected control (not recorded which).

This chain uses TRBV3-1 with TRBJ1-6, with 7 bases fitting TRBD1. The V gene's germline CDR1 is LGHDT and CDR2 YNNKEL (reference sequence). The CDR3 is made up of 16 amino acids. The J segment lost 5 bases and the V segment lost 1 base, leaving 5 bases of the junction unmatched. The chain's CDR3 is CASSQVRDRNNSPLHF. The CDR3 coding sequence is TGTGCCAGCAGCCAAGTGAGGGACAGAAATAATTCACCCCTCCACTTT.

This clonotype was found a few times. The chain joins TRBV13 to TRBJ1-6, with D perhaps TRBD1 (6 bases). V dropped 0 bases and J dropped 8 bases, with 8 bases sitting between them. CDR1 and CDR2 from the germline V gene are PRHDT and FYEKMQ (reference sequence). This CDR3 contains 14 residues. CDR3 protein: CASSLGRGDSPLHF. For the CDR3, the DNA is TGTGCCAGCAGCTTAGGCAGGGGTGATTCACCCCTCCACTTT.

The rearrangement joins TRBV18 to TRBJ2-5, with D hard to call. CDR1 is KGHSH and CDR2 is LQKENI in the germline V gene. The length of the CDR3 is 12 residues. V dropped 3 bases and J dropped 0 bases, with 2 bases sitting between them. Here the CDR3 reads CASSPNQETQYF. The CDR3 coding sequence is TGTGCCAGCTCACCTAACCAAGAGACCCAGTACTTC.

The V and J genes are TRBV6-1 and TRBJ2-5; D ambiguous. The V end lost 2 bases, the J end lost 2 bases, and 12 bases lay between the germline ends. Germline-derived CDR1 and CDR2 are MNHNS and SASEGT. The CDR3 contains 15 residues. The CDR3 reads CASSESIGPQETQYF. CDR3 DNA: TGTGCCAGCAGTGAATCCATAGGACCTCAAGAGACCCAGTACTTC.

The sample holds many counts of this clonotype. The chain employs TRBV30 and TRBJ2-3; 8 bases map to TRBD1. The V segment lost 1 base and the J segment 0 bases; nucleotides outside the gene matches: 3. This CDR3 has 15 residues. CDR1 and CDR2 (germline): GTSNPN, SVGIG (reference sequence). In DNA, the CDR3 is TGTGCCTGGAGTGGGACAGGGAGTAGCACAGATACGCAGTATTTT. Its translation: CAWSGTGSSTDTQYF.

The chain carries TRBV27 and TRBJ1-1; 7 nucleotides line up with TRBD1. The CDR3 totals 15 residues. J was trimmed by 3 bases and V by 1 base; bases with no gene match: 5. Germline CDR1 and CDR2: MNHEY and SMNVEV (reference sequence). The CDR3 nucleotides are TGTGCCAGCAGTTTATGGGCAGGGGGAGACACTGAAGCTTTCTTT. Translation: CASSLWAGGDTEAFF.

The chain is built from TRBV6-2 or TRBV6-3 and TRBJ2-5; 11 positions agree with TRBD1. The CDR3 is 17 amino acids. The V and J ends lost 2 bases and 2 bases, in that order; junction bases with no gene match: 7. Germline assignment: CDR1 MNHEY and CDR2 SVGEGT. In DNA, the CDR3 is TGTGCCAGCAGTTACGGACAGGGGGCATCGTTTCAAGAGACCCAGTACTTC. Translated, it gives CASSYGQGASFQETQYF.

The chain employs TRBV12-3 or TRBV12-4 and TRBJ2-5; D not resolved. Trimming cost V 2 bases and J 5 bases, with 12 bases left between them. The CDR3 is 14 residues long. This CDR3 is CASSLRLVWETQYF. The CDR3 region has the DNA TGTGCCAGCAGTTTACGGCTAGTGTGGGAGACCCAGTACTTC.

The J gene is TRBJ2-1, the V gene TRBV5-1, with 7 bases aligning to TRBD1. The CDR3 spans 13 residues. Germline assignment: CDR1 SGHRS and CDR2 YFSETQ. J lost 7 bases, V lost 6 bases, and 7 bases had no gene match. The CDR3 reads CASKDPGGNEQFF. CDR3 DNA sequence: TGCGCCAGCAAAGACCCAGGGGGAAATGAGCAGTTCTTC. The variable domain in full, completed from reference TRBV5-1 and TRBJ2-1, reads KAGVTQTPRYLIKTRGQQVTLSCSPISGHRSVSWYQQTPGQGLQFLFEYFSETQRNKGNFPGRFSGRQFSNSRSEMNVSTLELGDSALYLCASKDPGGNEQFFGPGTRLTVL.

There are many counts of this clonotype. This chain uses TRBV25-1 with TRBJ2-3; 7 nucleotides agree with TRBD1. The CDR3 is 16 residues long. Per the germline V gene, CDR1 is MGHDK and CDR2 is SYGVNS. V lost 2 bases, J lost 1 base, and 6 bases stayed unmatched. CDR3 bases: TGTGCCAGCAGTGAACCCACAGGGGCTGGCACAGATACGCAGTATTTT. Protein product: CASSEPTGAGTDTQYF.

In nucleotides, the CDR3 is TGTGCCAGCAGTTTAAAAGGGCCGAACACTGAAGCTTTCTTT. Translated, it gives CASSLKGPNTEAFF. This chain connects TRBV12-3 or TRBV12-4 to TRBJ1-1, with no clear D. Trimming pared 2 bases from V and 1 base from J, leaving 8 bases between. This CDR3 comprises 14 residues.

This clonotype was recorded at least ten times. Written as DNA, the CDR3 is TGTGCCAGCAGCTTAGGATACAGGTCTGGGGCCAACGTCCTGACTTTC. The encoded protein is CASSLGYRSGANVLTF. The J gene is TRBJ2-6, the V gene TRBV7-8, with D possibly being TRBD1 (5 bases). Trimming stripped 1 base from V and 1 base from J, with 8 bases between. The CDR3 runs 16 residues. In germline, CDR1 is SGHVS, CDR2 FQNEAQ.